These T cell receptor beta chains were read from a single sample in a study of blood T cells in healthy people across ages. TCRdb reprocessed the 5' RACE reads with MiXCR, giving one entry per CDR3 protein. This sample has some 640,000 distinct CDR3 sequences, with about 30% found just once. The sample consisted of blood. All receptors come from a woman aged 80 or older in good health. CDR3s include the opening cysteine and the closing phenylalanine or tryptophan. The order of the fields is V gene, J gene, clone size, D gene, CDR3 protein, CDR3 DNA. D genes are given only for firm matches. A row's size may be missing; if present it is once, few, many or a size class.

>TRBV4-1|TRBJ2-5|-|-
CASNQDRGREETQYF
TGCGCCAGCAACCAAGATCGAGGCAGGGAGGAGACCCAGTACTTC
>TRBV20-1|TRBJ1-4|-|-
CSARDIRGLDEKLFF
TGCAGTGCTAGAGATATTAGGGGTTTGGATGAAAAACTGTTTTTT
>TRBV12-3/TRBV12-4|TRBJ1-4|many|TRBD1
CASSLGTGTNEKLFF
TGTGCCAGCAGCCTCGGGACAGGGACGAATGAAAAACTGTTTTTT
>TRBV6-6|TRBJ2-5|many|-
CASSYSGVKETQYF
TGTGCCAGCAGTTACTCGGGCGTTAAGGAGACCCAGTACTTC
>TRBV3-1|TRBJ2-7|-|-
CASSQDGVYEQYF
TGTGCCAGCAGCCAAGATGGCGTTTACGAGCAGTACTTC
>TRBV29-1|TRBJ2-5|-|-
CSVYFRDPRDNEQYF
TGCAGCGTTTACTTCCGGGACCCGAGGGACAATGAGCAGTACTTC
>TRBV4-2|TRBJ2-5|many|TRBD2
CASSQAAGGAQETQYF
TGTGCCAGCAGCCAAGCCGCGGGGGGTGCACAAGAGACCCAGTACTTC
>TRBV11-2|TRBJ2-3|-|-
CAGSLNARAPTDTQYF
TGTGCCGGCAGTTTAAATGCCCGGGCCCCAACAGATACGCAGTATTTT
>TRBV7-2|TRBJ1-4|many|TRBD1
CASSRNRGLEKLFF
TGTGCCAGCAGCCGGAACAGGGGGCTCGAAAAACTGTTTTTT
>TRBV2|TRBJ2-1|many|-
CASTATRSSYNEQFF
TGTGCCAGCACCGCGACAAGGAGCTCCTACAATGAGCAGTTCTTC
>TRBV20-1|TRBJ2-1|-|TRBD2
CSAKGTSGGNEQFF
TGCAGTGCAAAAGGGACTAGCGGGGGGAATGAGCAGTTCTTC
>TRBV3-1|TRBJ2-1|many|-
CASSQGRNRYNEQFF
TGTGCCAGCAGCCAGGGCAGAAATAGGTACAATGAGCAGTTCTTC
>TRBV25-1|TRBJ1-4|few|TRBD1
CASSEDRGLGKLFF
TGTGCCAGCAGTGAGGACAGGGGGCTGGGAAAACTGTTTTTT
>TRBV7-3|TRBJ1-1|few|-
CASSLYLGQSVNTEAFF
TGTGCCAGCAGCTTATATCTCGGACAGTCGGTGAACACTGAAGCTTTCTTT
>TRBV20-1|TRBJ2-3|-|-
CSARAPGPNTDTQYF
TGCAGTGCTAGAGCACCGGGACCGAACACAGATACGCAGTATTTT